This T cell receptor (beta chain) was identified in a study of T cells in Graves' hyperthyroidism and ophthalmopathy. With regard to this clonotype: The antigen is undetermined.

It was roughly 10 ml of fresh peripheral blood that supplied the PBMCs. V was shortened by 5 bases and J by 4 bases, with 11 bases between the two germline ends. The CDR3 runs 13 residues. Germline values: CDR1 SGHTA, CDR2 FQGTGA. Amplified TCR beta CDR3 regions derived from RNA transcripts. HTBI primers were the set used in a first-round RT-PCR of the TCR CDR3. TCRdb independently ran MiXCR on the multiplex PCR reads; one entry per CDR3 protein. The data show 500,000 to 600,000 distinct CDR3 sequences, approximately 16% seen once. Study results and caveats: Peripheral blood also featured most of the thyroid clonotypes expanded above 0.001.

The sample was blood. The chain employs TRBV7-3 and TRBJ2-5, with D unresolved. The source is a woman between 18 and 29 years old with Graves' hyperthyroidism. CDR3 sequence (DNA): TGTGCCAGCAGCCGAGTAACCGGAGAGACCCAGTACTTC. Encoded protein: CASSRVTGETQYF.